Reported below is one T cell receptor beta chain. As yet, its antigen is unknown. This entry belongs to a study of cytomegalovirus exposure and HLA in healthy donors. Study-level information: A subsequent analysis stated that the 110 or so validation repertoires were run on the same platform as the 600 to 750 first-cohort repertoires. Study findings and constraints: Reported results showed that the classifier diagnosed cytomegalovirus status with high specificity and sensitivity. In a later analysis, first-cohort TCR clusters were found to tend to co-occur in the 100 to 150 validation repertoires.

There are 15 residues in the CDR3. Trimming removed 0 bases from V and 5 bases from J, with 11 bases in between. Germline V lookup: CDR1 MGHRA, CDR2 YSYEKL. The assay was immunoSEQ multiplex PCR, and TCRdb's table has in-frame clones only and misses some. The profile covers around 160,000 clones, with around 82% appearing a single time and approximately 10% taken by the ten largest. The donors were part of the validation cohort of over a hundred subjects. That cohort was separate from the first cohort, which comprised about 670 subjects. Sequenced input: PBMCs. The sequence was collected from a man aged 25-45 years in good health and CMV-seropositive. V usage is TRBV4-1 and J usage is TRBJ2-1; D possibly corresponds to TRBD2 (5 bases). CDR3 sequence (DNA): TGCGCCAGCAGCCAAGAAGGAACTAGAAACAATGAGCAGTTCTTC. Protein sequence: CASSQEGTRNNEQFF.